This TCR beta chain was observed in a study of CXCR3-negative and CXCR3-positive naive CD8 T cells. Researchers reported sorting every CD8+ T cell subset in triplicate, 330,000 or so cells per sort. The authors made the TRB cDNA libraries by 5' RACE using UMI labels. After re-calling the 5' RACE reads, TCRdb lists one entry per CDR3 protein, DNA absent. The table gives fewer than 80,000 distinct CDR3 sequences; the top ten clones make up around 4% of it. CDR1 SQVTM and CDR2 ANQGSEA come from the germline V gene. CDR3 length: 13 amino acids. Source material: naive CXCR3- CD8+ T cells from blood. Stated subset: CD45RO-CCR7+CD27+CD95- naive CD8+ T cells lacking CXCR3 (TNR3-). The V and J genes are TRBV29-1 and TRBJ1-1. This clonotype originated in a human donor in good health. Some clones in this sample may be carry-over from other donors' samples. The CDR3 here is CSVEVWVNTEAFF. Filled out from reference TRBV29-1 and TRBJ1-1, the complete variable domain reads SAVISQKPSRDICQRGTSLTIQCQVDSQVTMMFWYRQQPGQSLTLIATANQGSEATYESGFVIDKFPISRPNLTFSTLTVSNMSPEDSSIYLCSVEVWVNTEAFFGQGTRLTVV.